A selection of T cell receptor beta chains follows, all from one sample in a study of shared clonotypes between healthy human individuals. The assay was immunoSEQ multiplex PCR, and TCRdb's table has in-frame clones only and misses some. The repertoire holds about 1 million clones, 65% to 80% seen once, with roughly 1.4% in the top ten. The sequencing input was memory CD4+ T cells sorted from blood. These receptors came from a man younger than 35 in good health. The CDR3 runs from the conserved cysteine through the conserved F or W. The D gene is left open where the match is weak. A row's size may be missing; if present it is once, few, many or a size class.

CDR3aa: CSTMTGMNTEAFF
CDR3nt: TGCAGCACGATGACAGGTATGAACACTGAAGCTTTCTTT
j_gene: TRBJ1-1
abundance: few
v_gene: TRBV29-1
d_gene: -

CDR3aa: CASSLSSGSQTQYF
CDR3nt: TGTGCCAGCAGCTTAAGTAGCGGGAGTCAGACCCAGTACTTC
j_gene: TRBJ2-5
abundance: many
v_gene: TRBV11-2
d_gene: TRBD2

CDR3aa: CAWSSRDSSLGKNIQYF
CDR3nt: TGTGCCTGGAGTTCCCGGGACAGTAGTTTAGGCAAAAACATTCAGTACTTC
j_gene: TRBJ2-4
abundance: -
v_gene: TRBV30
d_gene: TRBD1

CDR3aa: CASSMSGQGRRQPQHF
CDR3nt: TGTGCCAGTAGTATGTCGGGACAGGGGCGAAGGCAGCCCCAGCATTTT
j_gene: TRBJ1-5
abundance: -
v_gene: TRBV19
d_gene: TRBD1

CDR3aa: CASSPRQGDSFGNTIYF
CDR3nt: TGTGCCAGCAGCCCCCGACAGGGAGACTCTTTTGGAAACACCATATATTTT
j_gene: TRBJ1-3
abundance: many
v_gene: TRBV9
d_gene: TRBD1

CDR3aa: CASSLPSPTYEQYF
CDR3nt: TGCGCCAGCAGCTTGCCCAGCCCTACCTACGAGCAGTACTTC
j_gene: TRBJ2-7
abundance: -
v_gene: TRBV5-1
d_gene: -

CDR3aa: CASSLEGRGYTF
CDR3nt: TGTGCCAGCAGCTTAGAAGGGAGGGGCTACACCTTC
j_gene: TRBJ1-2
abundance: -
v_gene: TRBV11-2
d_gene: -

CDR3aa: CASHTGATYNEQFF
CDR3nt: TGTGCCAGTCATACAGGAGCGACCTACAATGAGCAGTTCTTC
j_gene: TRBJ2-1
abundance: -
v_gene: TRBV19
d_gene: -

CDR3aa: CASSLGLAGGIDTQYF
CDR3nt: TGTGCCAGCAGCTTGGGCCTAGCGGGGGGTATAGATACGCAGTATTTT
j_gene: TRBJ2-3
abundance: once
v_gene: TRBV5-4
d_gene: TRBD2

CDR3aa: CASSSLAGGSGEQYF
CDR3nt: TGTGCCAGCAGCTCACTAGCGGGAGGATCGGGAGAGCAGTACTTC
j_gene: TRBJ2-7
abundance: -
v_gene: TRBV7-2
d_gene: TRBD2

CDR3aa: CASSWDGTNSGNTIYF
CDR3nt: TGTGCCAGCAGTTGGGACGGCACCAACTCTGGAAACACCATATATTTT
j_gene: TRBJ1-3
abundance: few
v_gene: TRBV6-5
d_gene: -

CDR3aa: CASSPRASGNTGELFF
CDR3nt: TGTGCCAGCAGCCCCCGGGCTAGCGGTAACACCGGGGAGCTGTTTTTT
j_gene: TRBJ2-2
abundance: -
v_gene: TRBV9
d_gene: TRBD2

CDR3aa: CASTNGQPQHF
CDR3nt: TGTGCCAGCACCAACGGGCAGCCCCAGCATTTT
j_gene: TRBJ1-5
abundance: -
v_gene: TRBV6-5
d_gene: -

CDR3aa: CASRAEQTSYNSPLHF
CDR3nt: TGTGCCAGCAGGGCAGAGCAGACGTCCTATAATTCACCCCTCCACTTT
j_gene: TRBJ1-6
abundance: -
v_gene: TRBV2
d_gene: -

CDR3aa: CATGEGFTSEQFF
CDR3nt: TGTGCCACTGGGGAGGGCTTTACGTCTGAGCAGTTCTTC
j_gene: TRBJ2-1
abundance: -
v_gene: TRBV10-3
d_gene: TRBD2

CDR3aa: CASSLRDYNYGYTF
CDR3nt: TGTGCCAGCTCACTCAGGGATTACAACTATGGCTACACCTTC
j_gene: TRBJ1-2
abundance: -
v_gene: TRBV18
d_gene: -

CDR3aa: CASSLGGVTGTDTQYF
CDR3nt: TGTGCCAGCAGTTTGGGAGGGGTTACGGGCACAGATACGCAGTATTTT
j_gene: TRBJ2-3
abundance: -
v_gene: TRBV28
d_gene: TRBD2

CDR3aa: CASSYSALLATGELFF
CDR3nt: TGTGCCAGCAGTTACTCAGCCCTACTAGCGACCGGGGAGCTGTTTTTT
j_gene: TRBJ2-2
abundance: -
v_gene: TRBV6-5
d_gene: TRBD2

CDR3aa: CASSPGQGRNTEAFF
CDR3nt: TGTGCCAGCTCACCTGGTCAGGGGCGAAACACTGAAGCTTTCTTT
j_gene: TRBJ1-1
abundance: -
v_gene: TRBV18
d_gene: -

CDR3aa: CASSFPPAVNTEAFF
CDR3nt: TGTGCCAGCAGTTTCCCCCCGGCGGTGAACACTGAAGCTTTCTTT
j_gene: TRBJ1-1
abundance: -
v_gene: TRBV28
d_gene: -

CDR3aa: CASSTEWSRNTEAFF
CDR3nt: TGTGCCAGTAGTACCGAGTGGAGCCGTAACACTGAAGCTTTCTTT
j_gene: TRBJ1-1
abundance: few
v_gene: TRBV19
d_gene: -

CDR3aa: CASTDRTNYGYTF
CDR3nt: TGTGCCAGTACTGACAGGACTAACTATGGCTACACCTTC
j_gene: TRBJ1-2
abundance: -
v_gene: TRBV19
d_gene: -

CDR3aa: CASSSTRGPNQPQHF
CDR3nt: TGTGCCAGCAGTTCCACTAGGGGACCTAATCAGCCCCAGCATTTT
j_gene: TRBJ1-5
abundance: -
v_gene: TRBV27
d_gene: -

CDR3aa: CASSVGTSGEETQYF
CDR3nt: TGTGCCAGCAGCGTCGGGACTAGCGGGGAAGAGACCCAGTACTTC
j_gene: TRBJ2-5
abundance: -
v_gene: TRBV5-4
d_gene: TRBD2

CDR3aa: CASSSSGDSYEQYF
CDR3nt: TGCGCCAGCAGCTCAAGTGGGGATTCCTACGAGCAGTACTTC
j_gene: TRBJ2-7
abundance: -
v_gene: TRBV5-1
d_gene: -

CDR3aa: CASSLEAGPQETQYF
CDR3nt: TGTGCCAGCAGCTTAGAGGCGGGGCCCCAAGAGACCCAGTACTTC
j_gene: TRBJ2-5
abundance: -
v_gene: TRBV7-9
d_gene: -

CDR3aa: CASSPGGLKNTGELFF
CDR3nt: TGTGCCAGCAGCCCGGGAGGGCTCAAGAACACCGGGGAGCTGTTTTTT
j_gene: TRBJ2-2
abundance: many
v_gene: TRBV11-3
d_gene: TRBD2

CDR3aa: CASSRGDPSTDTQYF
CDR3nt: TGCGCCAGCAGCCGGGGGGATCCTAGCACAGATACGCAGTATTTT
j_gene: TRBJ2-3
abundance: -
v_gene: TRBV4-1
d_gene: -

CDR3aa: CASSSRALYEQYF
CDR3nt: TGTGCCAGCAGCTCCCGAGCCCTTTACGAGCAGTACTTC
j_gene: TRBJ2-7
abundance: once
v_gene: TRBV7-2
d_gene: -